Each of the 10 T cell receptor beta chains below was sequenced from the same sample in a study of T cells in Graves' hyperthyroidism and ophthalmopathy. Amplified regions were TCR beta CDR3 sequences from RNA transcripts. Carried out on the TCR CDR3, a first-round RT-PCR used the HTBI primer set. TCRdb reanalysed the multiplex PCR reads using MiXCR and keeps one entry per CDR3 protein. Among 250,000 or so distinct CDR3 sequences listed, 13% to 15% were seen once. Sample: blood. The receptors were sampled from a woman between 35 and 50 years old with Graves' hyperthyroidism that later progressed to Graves' ophthalmopathy.

This clonotype came up many times. The chain is built from TRBV19 and TRBJ2-1; 8 bases align to TRBD2. The length of the CDR3 is 13 residues. V trimming: 4 bases; J trimming: 6 bases; junction bases outside the gene matches: 2. Germline lookup yields CDR1 LNHDA and CDR2 SQIVND (reference sequence). The CDR3 nucleotides are TGTGCCAGTAGTACTACTAGCGGCAATGAGCAGTTCTTC. This encodes CASSTTSGNEQFF.

V gene TRBV6-1 combines with J gene TRBJ2-2; D is perhaps TRBD1 (6 bases). The V and J ends lost 5 bases and 8 bases respectively, with 18 bases between them. CDR3 length equals 15 residues. Germline values: CDR1 MNHNS, CDR2 SASEGT. CDR3 sequence: CASSPTTGRGGELFF. The CDR3 nucleotides are TGTGCCAGCAGTCCTACCACAGGGCGAGGTGGGGAGCTGTTTTTT.

The chain has TRBV7-9 and TRBJ2-3, with a weak D call TRBD2 (5 bases). V lost 2 bases to trimming and J lost 5 bases, with 17 bases between them. Germline values: CDR1 SEHNR, CDR2 FQNEAQ (reference sequence). CDR3 length equals 16 residues. CDR3 DNA sequence: TGTGCCAGCAGCTTATTCGGCGGACTCCATCGAGATACGCAGTATTTT. The encoded protein is CASSLFGGLHRDTQYF.

There are many counts of this clonotype. The chain uses TRBV12-3 or TRBV12-4 and TRBJ2-3; possibly TRBD1 for D (6 bases). Trimming stripped 3 bases from V and 5 bases from J, with 15 bases between. The CDR3 extends over 15 amino acids. This CDR3 is CASSLSQGARDTQYF. The CDR3 nucleotides read TGTGCCAGCAGTTTGTCACAGGGAGCTCGAGATACGCAGTATTTT.

The genes are TRBV9 and TRBJ1-4, with a weak D call TRBD1 (5 bases). Per the germline V gene, CDR1 is SGDLS and CDR2 is YYNGEE. The CDR3 is made up of 15 amino acids. Trimming shortened V by 3 bases and J by 7 bases, and 16 bases separated the two germline ends. CDR3 nucleotide sequence: TGTGCCAGCAGCGGCGATTGGGGGTCGCGTGAAAAACTGTTTTTT. It specifies CASSGDWGSREKLFF.

This clonotype was seen repeatedly, ten times or more. V and J are TRBV20-1 and TRBJ2-3, with 9 nucleotides matching TRBD1. The germline V gene has CDR1 DFQATT and CDR2 SNEGSKA (reference sequence). The CDR3 runs 15 residues. Trimming cost V 1 base and J 3 bases; bases outside gene matches: 5. The CDR3 nucleotides are TGCAGTGCTAGAGGAAACAGGGGGCGGACAGATACGCAGTATTTT. Translating it yields CSARGNRGRTDTQYF.

This clonotype has a count of ten or more. CDR3 in amino acids: CASSEISIYGELFF. The CDR3 DNA is TGTGCCAGCAGCGAAATCTCAATTTACGGGGAGCTGTTTTTT. The V gene is TRBV3-1, the J gene TRBJ2-2; no clear D gene. CDR1 LGHDT and CDR2 YNNKEL come from the germline V gene (reference sequence). The CDR3 covers 14 residues. The germline V and J ends were trimmed by 5 bases and 7 bases, with 14 bases remaining between them.

The V and J genes are TRBV6-1 and TRBJ2-1; 9 bases match TRBD2. The CDR3 has 16 amino acids. Germline V gene lookup returns CDR1 MNHNS and CDR2 SASEGT. The trim removed 6 bases at V and 3 bases at J, leaving 9 bases unmatched. DNA for the CDR3: TGTGCCAGCAGAGCCTTATTGCGGGAGGGCTACAATGAGCAGTTCTTC. Protein: CASRALLREGYNEQFF.

The chain is built from TRBV20-1 and TRBJ2-3; TRBD1 agrees at 9 bases. The CDR3 is 15 residues long. Per the germline V gene, CDR1 is DFQATT and CDR2 is SNEGSKA (reference sequence). The V and J ends lost 6 bases and 1 base, in that order; junction bases with no gene match: 8. In DNA, the CDR3 is TGCAGTGCAGGGGACAGGGTGGGGGGCACAGATACGCAGTATTTT. As protein: CSAGDRVGGTDTQYF.

The chain employs TRBV7-8 and TRBJ1-2, with 7 bases fitting TRBD1. CDR3 length equals 13 residues. J was trimmed by 5 bases and V by 5 bases; bases with no gene match: 5. Germline V gives CDR1 SGHVS, CDR2 FQNEAQ. Here the CDR3 DNA reads TGTGCCAGCAGCAGCGGACAGGTTTATGGCTACACCTTC. As protein: CASSSGQVYGYTF. Supplemented by reference TRBV7-8 and TRBJ1-2, the full variable domain reads GAGVSQSPRYKVAKRGQDVALRCDPISGHVSLFWYQQALGQGPEFLTYFQNEAQLDKSGLPSDRFFAERPEGSVSTLKIQRTQQEDSAVYLCASSSGQVYGYTFGSGTRLTVV.